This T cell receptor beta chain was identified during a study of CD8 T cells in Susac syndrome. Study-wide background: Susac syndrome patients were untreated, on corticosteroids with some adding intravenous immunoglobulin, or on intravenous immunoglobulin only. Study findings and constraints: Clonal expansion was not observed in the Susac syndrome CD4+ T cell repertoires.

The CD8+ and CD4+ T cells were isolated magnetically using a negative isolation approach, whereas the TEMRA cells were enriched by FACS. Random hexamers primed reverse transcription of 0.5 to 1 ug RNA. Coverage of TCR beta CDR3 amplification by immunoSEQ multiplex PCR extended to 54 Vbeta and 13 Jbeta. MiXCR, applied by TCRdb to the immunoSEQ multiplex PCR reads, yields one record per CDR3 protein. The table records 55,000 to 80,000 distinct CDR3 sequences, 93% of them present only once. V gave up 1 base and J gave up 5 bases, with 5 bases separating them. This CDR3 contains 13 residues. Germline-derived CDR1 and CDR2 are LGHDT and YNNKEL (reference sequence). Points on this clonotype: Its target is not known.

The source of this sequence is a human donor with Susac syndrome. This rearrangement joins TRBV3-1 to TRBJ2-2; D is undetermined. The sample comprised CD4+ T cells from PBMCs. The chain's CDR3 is CASSQVGTGELFF. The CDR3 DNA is TGTGCCAGCAGCCAAGTGGGAACCGGGGAGCTGTTTTTT.